The clone carrying this T cell receptor (beta chain) was recorded many times. First-strand cDNA relied on TRAV- and TRBV-specific primers spanning alpha and beta chains. TCRs were amplified for roughly 20 PCR cycles with a constant-region primer and V-primer adapter. Following isolation, mRNA was amplified via in vitro transcription. TCRdb processed the reads anew with MiXCR; each CDR3 protein has one entry. The table includes 50,000 or so distinct CDR3 sequences, 23% detected once. The data originate from a study of low-dose radiotherapy and immunotherapy resistance in tumors. The junction had 13 bases not matched to a gene; V was cut back by 6 bases and J by 2 bases. The CDR3 loop spans 18 amino acids. Noted time point: after trial treatment. Treatment noted: LDRT plus nivolumab, ipilimumab, low-dose cyclophosphamide and aspirin (RACIN trial).

The receptor's source is a male donor with prostate cancer. The starting material was PBMCs, obtained after low-dose radiotherapy plus immunotherapy. This chain links TRBV23-1 with TRBJ2-3, with 11 positions matching TRBD2. TRBV23-1 is an open reading frame whose function is uncertain. CDR3 bases: TGCGCCAGCAGGATCGGATTAGCGGGGGGGCGCGACACAGATACGCAGTATTTT. It is translated as CASRIGLAGGRDTDTQYF.